The 28 T cell receptor beta chains below were found in one sample sequenced in a study of blood T cell repertoires in COVID-19. Produced via immunoSEQ multiplex PCR; TCRdb's table is partial and in-frame only. The data contain some 390,000 clones, about 89% of them seen just once; the ten biggest clones take up roughly 1.6%. The sequenced sample consisted of peripheral blood. Every receptor here comes from a woman in her 40s with COVID-19, enrolled during active disease.

The chain couples TRBV10-3 to TRBJ2-7; 7 bases map to TRBD1. The CDR3 contains 13 residues. Germline CDR1 and CDR2: ENHRY and SYGVKD. The trim removed 4 bases at V and 3 bases at J, leaving 3 bases unmatched. The DNA of the CDR3 is TGTGCCATCAGTGCACAGGGGAGCTACGAGCAGTACTTC. As protein: CAISAQGSYEQYF.

The chain employs TRBV6-2 or TRBV6-3 and TRBJ1-1; tentatively, D is TRBD1 (5 bases). The CDR3 covers 15 residues. CDR1 is MNHEY and CDR2 is SVGEGT in the germline V gene. V was trimmed by 0 bases and J by 4 bases, leaving 12 bases between them. The DNA of the CDR3 is TGTGCCAGCAGTTACTCTAGTAGGGGCGGCACTGAAGCTTTCTTT. This codes for CASSYSSRGGTEAFF.

The V call is TRBV6-1, the J call TRBJ1-2; D remains ambiguous. Trimming pared 6 bases from V and 8 bases from J, leaving 16 bases between. This CDR3 has 13 residues. From germline, CDR1 is MNHNS and CDR2 SASEGT. CDR3 nucleotide sequence: TGTGCCAGCAGACACGATCAAGCGGACGGCTACACCTTC. Encoded protein: CASRHDQADGYTF.

The chain is built from TRBV7-3 and TRBJ2-2; D is unresolved. This CDR3 is 14 amino acids long. The germline gives CDR1 SGHTA, CDR2 FQGTGA. V was trimmed by 2 bases and J by 4 bases, leaving 8 bases between them. The CDR3 reads CASSLGPGTGELFF. DNA of the CDR3: TGTGCCAGCAGCTTAGGCCCGGGCACCGGGGAGCTGTTTTTT.

The chain couples TRBV30 to TRBJ1-1; 8 nucleotides line up with TRBD1. The CDR3 covers 12 residues. V lost 2 bases and J lost 9; bases outside the gene matches: 5. Germline V lookup: CDR1 GTSNPN, CDR2 SVGIG (reference sequence). This CDR3 is CAWSYQGAKAFF. CDR3 sequence (DNA): TGTGCCTGGAGTTACCAGGGGGCAAAAGCTTTCTTT.

This clone was seen ten or more times. The same CDR3 arises from other DNA sequences in this sample as well. The chain is built from TRBV4-3 and TRBJ2-5; maybe TRBD2 (6 bases). V shed 1 base and J shed 2 bases, with 11 bases lying between them. The germline gives CDR1 LGHNA, CDR2 YSLEER. The CDR3 is 15 residues long. CDR3 amino acids: CASSQAGGSQETQYF. CDR3 sequence (DNA): TGCGCCAGCAGCCAAGCCGGGGGTTCACAAGAGACCCAGTACTTC.

The chain links TRBV5-4 to TRBJ2-1; weak D call: TRBD2 (6 bases). Germline loops: CDR1 SGHNT, CDR2 YYREEE (reference sequence). This CDR3 is 16 amino acids long. The V and J ends lost 3 bases and 0 bases respectively, with 13 bases between them. CDR3 in DNA: TGTGCCAGCAGCTCGGCGGGGACGAGCTCCTACAATGAGCAGTTCTTC. Its protein is CASSSAGTSSYNEQFF. Full variable domain (missing parts from reference TRBV5-4 and TRBJ2-1): ETGVTQSPTHLIKTRGQQVTLRCSSQSGHNTVSWYQQALGQGPQFIFQYYREEENGRGNFPPRFSGLQFPNYSSELNVNALELDDSALYLCASSSAGTSSYNEQFFGPGTRLTVL.

This chain joins TRBV6-2 or TRBV6-3 and TRBJ2-3; 10 nucleotides agree with TRBD1. The CDR3 contains 16 residues. From germline, CDR1 is MNHEY and CDR2 SVGEGT. V lost 6 bases and J lost 5; bases outside the gene matches: 11. The CDR3 loop reads CASSQPPGQGIDTQYF. CDR3 bases: TGTGCCAGCAGCCAGCCCCCGGGACAGGGGATAGATACGCAGTATTTT.

The J gene is TRBJ1-1, the V gene TRBV5-1; D remains ambiguous. V gave up 3 bases and J gave up 1 base, with 7 bases separating them. The germline gives CDR1 SGHRS, CDR2 YFSETQ. This CDR3 spans 13 amino acids. Here the CDR3 reads CASSSPGNTEAFF. The CDR3 bases are TGCGCCAGCAGCTCGCCAGGGAACACTGAAGCTTTCTTT.

This chain uses TRBV2 with TRBJ2-4; tentative D call: TRBD2 (5 bases). The CDR3 length is 15 residues. Germline CDR1 and CDR2: SNHLY and FYNNEI. V was clipped by 11 bases and J by 1 base, with 18 bases between them. CDR3 in DNA: TGTGCCGGGGAAGAAGGAGGACTTGCCAAAAACATTCAGTACTTC. It yields the protein CAGEEGGLAKNIQYF.

The chain couples TRBV5-1 to TRBJ1-6, with a tentative D call TRBD1 (5 bases). Trimming pared 4 bases from V and 9 bases from J, leaving 11 bases between. There are 13 residues in the CDR3. From germline, CDR1 is SGHRS and CDR2 YFSETQ. The CDR3 sequence is CASSLEQVSPLHF. In DNA form, the CDR3 reads TGCGCCAGCAGCCTAGAACAGGTTTCACCCCTCCACTTT.

This chain uses TRBV12-3 or TRBV12-4 with TRBJ1-4; D gene uncertain. Trimming took off 1 base at V and 7 bases at J, with 4 bases between the two ends. The CDR3 totals 12 residues. CDR3 in amino acids: CASSLGVEKLFF. The DNA for the CDR3 is TGTGCCAGCAGTTTAGGAGTTGAAAAACTGTTTTTT.

The rearrangement links TRBV18 to TRBJ1-4, with D unresolved. This CDR3 has 14 amino acids. Germline V lookup: CDR1 KGHSH, CDR2 LQKENI. V was cut by 3 bases and J by 6 bases, with 11 bases left in between. DNA of the CDR3: TGTGCCAGCTCACCGGCCAGCGTCTATGAAAAACTGTTTTTT. Translated, it gives CASSPASVYEKLFF.

The V gene is TRBV7-2, the J gene TRBJ1-3; 10 nucleotides line up with TRBD1. The length of the CDR3 is 16 residues. CDR1 is SGHTA, CDR2 FQGNSA, per germline. Trimming at V came to 1 base and at J to 8 bases, leaving 8 bases not matched to a gene. The CDR3 loop is CASSLGGTGVGDTIYF. The DNA of the CDR3 is TGTGCCAGCAGCTTAGGGGGGACAGGGGTAGGAGACACCATATATTTT.

The rearrangement joins TRBV28 to TRBJ2-7; perhaps TRBD2 as D (6 bases). Germline V gene sequence: CDR1 MDHEN, CDR2 SYDVKM. Between the trimmed V and J ends, which lost 6 bases and 5 bases, there was a span of 23 bases. The CDR3 extends over 16 amino acids. This CDR3 reads CASRGSGTLLEDEQYF. For the CDR3, the DNA is TGTGCCAGCAGGGGGTCCGGGACTCTCCTCGAGGACGAGCAGTACTTC. The full variable domain, in which reference TRBV28 and TRBJ2-7 provide the parts outside the CDR3, is DVKVTQSSRYLVKRTGEKVFLECVQDMDHENMFWYRQDPGLGLRLIYFSYDVKMKEKGDIPEGYSVSREKKERFSLILESASTNQTSMYLCASRGSGTLLEDEQYFGPGTRLTVT.

The V and J genes are TRBV28 and TRBJ2-7, with 7 bases identical to TRBD1. The germline gives CDR1 MDHEN, CDR2 SYDVKM. V was clipped by 4 bases and J by 3 bases; unmatched bases: 12. The CDR3 is 16 amino acids. CDR3 sequence reads: CASSSGGLGQHYEQYF. CDR3 nucleotide sequence: TGTGCCAGCAGTTCTGGGGGCTTGGGACAGCACTACGAGCAGTACTTC.

This clone was seen at least ten times. The chain employs TRBV6-4 and TRBJ2-7; 9 bases align to TRBD2. Unmatched junction bases numbered 3, after V lost 3 bases and J lost 0 bases. The CDR3 contains 15 residues. Germline assignment: CDR1 MRHNA and CDR2 SNTAGT. The CDR3 DNA is TGTGCCAGCAGTGAAGATAGCGGGAGCTCCTACGAGCAGTACTTC. It yields the protein CASSEDSGSSYEQYF.

The rearrangement links TRBV5-1 to TRBJ1-2; D not certain. V lost 3 bases, J lost 1 base, and 13 bases lay in between. Germline CDR1 and CDR2: SGHRS and YFSETQ. The CDR3 length is 15 residues. CDR3 amino acids: CASSSPGMGNYGYTF. In nucleotides, the CDR3 is TGCGCCAGCAGCTCGCCGGGGATGGGTAACTATGGCTACACCTTC.

The rearrangement uses TRBV27 and TRBJ2-7; D uncertain. The CDR3 length is 15 residues. Trimming took off 0 bases at V and 6 bases at J, with 15 bases between the two ends. From germline, CDR1 is MNHEY and CDR2 SMNVEV (reference sequence). DNA for the CDR3: TGTGCCAGCAGTTTATCCCCAGTCTTGACTCGCGAGCAGTACTTC. Its protein product is CASSLSPVLTREQYF.

The chain couples TRBV10-1 to TRBJ2-2, with TRBD1 identical over 12 bases. Germline CDR1 reads WNHNN; CDR2 reads SYGVQD (reference sequence). This CDR3 comprises 18 residues. The trim removed 2 bases at V and 0 bases at J, leaving 4 bases unmatched. CDR3 in DNA: TGCGCCAGCAGTGAGGGGACAGGGGGCCCAACGAACACCGGGGAGCTGTTTTTT. It codes for CASSEGTGGPTNTGELFF.

This rearrangement joins TRBV3-1 (or the pseudogene TRBV3-2) to TRBJ1-1; D gene ambiguous. V was shortened by 2 bases and J by 2 bases, with 3 bases between the two germline ends. The CDR3 is made up of 12 amino acids. Germline CDR1 and CDR2: LGHDT and YNNKEL (reference sequence). The CDR3 DNA reads TGTGCCAGCAGCCAACCAAACACTGAAGCTTTCTTT. Protein sequence: CASSQPNTEAFF.

On this clone itself: Different DNA sequences within this sample yield the same CDR3. The gene calls are TRBV5-4 and TRBJ1-4, with TRBD1 matching 8 bases. Germline-derived CDR1 and CDR2 are SGHNT and YYREEE (reference sequence). The CDR3 spans 15 residues. The V segment lost 1 base and the J segment 4 bases; nucleotides outside the gene matches: 3. CDR3 in DNA: TGTGCCAGCAGCTTGCAGGGGGCGGGTAATGAAAAACTGTTTTTT. This gives the protein CASSLQGAGNEKLFF.

The chain links TRBV5-1 to TRBJ2-5, with D tentatively TRBD1 (5 bases). CDR3 length: 16 residues. V was clipped by 0 bases and J by 4 bases, with 16 bases between them. Germline V gene sequence: CDR1 SGHRS, CDR2 YFSETQ. In DNA, the CDR3 is TGCGCCAGCAGCTTGGGGGGCAGGGCTTCGAGAGAGACCCAGTACTTC. Translating it yields CASSLGGRASRETQYF. Combining the CDR3 with reference TRBV5-1 and TRBJ2-5 gives the whole variable domain KAGVTQTPRYLIKTRGQQVTLSCSPISGHRSVSWYQQTPGQGLQFLFEYFSETQRNKGNFPGRFSGRQFSNSRSEMNVSTLELGDSALYLCASSLGGRASRETQYFGPGTRLLVL.

The chain employs TRBV29-1 and TRBJ2-2, with 9 bases aligning to TRBD1. Germline V gives CDR1 SQVTM, CDR2 ANQGSEA. The CDR3 is 14 amino acids. After removal of 4 bases from V and 4 bases from J, the junction contained 4 bases not matched to a gene. For the CDR3, the DNA is TGCAGCGTTGGGGGACAGGGCACCACCGGGGAGCTGTTTTTT. The encoded protein is CSVGGQGTTGELFF.

V is TRBV6-5 and J is TRBJ1-2; maybe TRBD1 (5 bases). The germline V gene encodes CDR1 MNHEY and CDR2 SVGAGI. The ends were cut back, 0 bases at V and 5 bases at J, with 13 bases in the middle. The CDR3 contains 15 residues. CDR3 in DNA: TGTGCCAGCAGTTACTCGAGGCCAGGGATGTATGGCTACACCTTC. Protein sequence: CASSYSRPGMYGYTF.

The chain combines TRBV6-6 with TRBJ2-1; the D gene is possibly TRBD2 (5 bases). Germline V CDR1 and CDR2: MNHNY, SVGAGI (reference sequence). This CDR3 has 15 residues. Trimming removed 6 bases at V and 0 bases at J, with 12 bases between. The CDR3 sequence is CASSPSGSSYNEQFF. The CDR3 DNA sequence: TGTGCCAGCAGCCCCAGCGGTAGCTCCTACAATGAGCAGTTCTTC.

The gene calls are TRBV5-1 and TRBJ2-7; 14 bases agree with TRBD2. The germline V gene encodes CDR1 SGHRS and CDR2 YFSETQ. The CDR3 sequence is 16 residues long. J lost 6 bases, V lost 2 bases, and 7 bases had no gene match. The CDR3 region has the DNA TGCGCCAGCAGCTTTCAGGGGACTAGCGGGGGACGCGAGCAGTACTTC. It encodes CASSFQGTSGGREQYF.

The chain is built from TRBV7-9 and TRBJ2-1; 8 bases align to TRBD2. This CDR3 comprises 12 residues. Per the germline V gene, CDR1 is SEHNR and CDR2 is FQNEAQ (reference sequence). The V segment lost 5 bases and the J segment 14 bases; nucleotides outside the gene matches: 8. The CDR3 sequence is CASSLLSGEEFF. CDR3 nucleotides: TGTGCCAGCAGCCTCCTTAGCGGGGAGGAGTTCTTC.